The 2 T cell receptor beta chains in this list originate from one sample, sequenced in a study of cytomegalovirus exposure and HLA in healthy donors. Data came from immunoSEQ multiplex PCR; TCRdb stores just in-frame clones and leaves some out. The sample carries 78,000 or so clones, roughly 93% recorded once. The source material was PBMCs. The receptors were gathered from a woman aged 18-29 years in good health and CMV-seropositive.

The chain uses TRBV19 and TRBJ1-5, with a weak D call TRBD1 (6 bases). The V end lost 5 bases, the J end lost 2 bases, and 10 bases lay between the germline ends. Germline CDR1 and CDR2: LNHDA and SQIVND (reference sequence). This CDR3 region has 14 residues. CDR3: CASSQQGGNQPQHF. The CDR3 DNA sequence: TGTGCCAGTAGTCAACAGGGCGGCAATCAGCCCCAGCATTTT. The whole variable domain, remainder taken from reference TRBV19 and TRBJ1-5, is DGGITQSPKYLFRKEGQNVTLSCEQNLNHDAMYWYRQDPGQGLRLIYYSQIVNDFQKGDIAEGYSVSREKKESFPLTVTSAQKNPTAFYLCASSQQGGNQPQHFGDGTRLSIL.

V is TRBV7-8 and J is TRBJ2-7, with TRBD1 as a possible D gene (6 bases). The length of the CDR3 is 13 residues. Between the trimmed V and J ends, which lost 5 bases and 2 bases, there was a span of 10 bases. Per germline, CDR1 SGHVS and CDR2 FQNEAQ. DNA for the CDR3: TGTGCCAGCAGCGCGTGGGACACCTACGAGCAGTACTTC. This gives the protein CASSAWDTYEQYF.